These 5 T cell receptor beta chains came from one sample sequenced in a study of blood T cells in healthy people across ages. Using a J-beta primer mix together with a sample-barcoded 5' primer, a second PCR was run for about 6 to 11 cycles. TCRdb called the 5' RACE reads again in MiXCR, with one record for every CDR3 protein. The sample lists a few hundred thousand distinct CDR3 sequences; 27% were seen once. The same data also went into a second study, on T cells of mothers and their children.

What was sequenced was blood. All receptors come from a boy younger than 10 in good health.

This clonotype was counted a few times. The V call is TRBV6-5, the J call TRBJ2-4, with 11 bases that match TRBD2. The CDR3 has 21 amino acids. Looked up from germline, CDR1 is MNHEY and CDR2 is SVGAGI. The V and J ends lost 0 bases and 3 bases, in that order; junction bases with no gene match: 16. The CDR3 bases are TGTGCCAGCAGTTACTCGGAATTAACGGGGACTAGCGGAAATAACAAAAACATTCAGTACTTC. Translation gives CASSYSELTGTSGNNKNIQYF.

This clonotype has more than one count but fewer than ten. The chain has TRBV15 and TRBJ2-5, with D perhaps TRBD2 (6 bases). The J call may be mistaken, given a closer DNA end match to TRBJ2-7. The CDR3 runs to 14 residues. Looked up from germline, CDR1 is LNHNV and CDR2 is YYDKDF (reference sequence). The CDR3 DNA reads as TGTGCCACCAGCAGAGATCCGGGGAGGAACGAGCAGTACTTC. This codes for CATSRDPGRNEQYF.

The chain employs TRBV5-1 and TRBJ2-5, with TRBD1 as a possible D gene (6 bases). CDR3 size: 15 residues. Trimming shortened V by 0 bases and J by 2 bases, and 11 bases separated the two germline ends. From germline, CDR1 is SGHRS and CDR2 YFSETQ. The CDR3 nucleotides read TGCGCCAGCAGCTTGGTCCCAGGGACACAAGAGACCCAGTACTTC. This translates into CASSLVPGTQETQYF.

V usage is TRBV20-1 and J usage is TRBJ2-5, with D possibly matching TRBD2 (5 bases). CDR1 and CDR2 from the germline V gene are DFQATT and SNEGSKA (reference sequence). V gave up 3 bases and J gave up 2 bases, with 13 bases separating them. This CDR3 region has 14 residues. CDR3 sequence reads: CSASGRPTQETQYF. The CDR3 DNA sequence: TGCAGTGCTAGTGGGAGACCGACGCAAGAGACCCAGTACTTC.

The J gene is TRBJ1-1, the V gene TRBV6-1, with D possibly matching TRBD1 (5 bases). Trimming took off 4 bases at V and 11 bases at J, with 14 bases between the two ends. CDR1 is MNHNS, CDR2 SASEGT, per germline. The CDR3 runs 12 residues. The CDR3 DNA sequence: TGTGCCAGCAGTGGACCGGGGAGGGGCGCTTTCTTT. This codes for CASSGPGRGAFF.